This T cell receptor beta chain comes out of a study of blood T cell repertoires in COVID-19. Adults between roughly 18 and 89 years of age took part from about two dozen US areas. Measured with immunoSEQ multiplex PCR; TCRdb has only the in-frame clones, and not every one. This table holds a few hundred thousand clones, 88% found once. CDR1 and CDR2 from the germline V gene are LNHDA and SQIVND (reference sequence). This CDR3 spans 15 amino acids. V gave up 10 bases and J gave up 3 bases, with 21 bases separating them. The material sequenced was PBMCs or T cells enriched from blood (not recorded which). The chain couples TRBV19 to TRBJ1-2; possibly TRBD1 for D (5 bases). This TCR was sampled from a middle-aged woman who had recovered from COVID-19. The CDR3 bases are TGTGCCACCCGGACCTCCGGACGGGGGGACTATGGCTACACCTTC. Its translation is CATRTSGRGDYGYTF.